This T cell receptor (beta chain) was found in a study of beta chain features in type 1 diabetes. Points from the study as a whole: When VDJ junctions were examined, type 1 diabetes patients showed fewer insertions and more deletions. Shorter TCRB CDR3s, moderately but significantly so, were found in Type 1 diabetes patients in all four CD4+ subsets. Because the template was cDNA, high-expressing cells might be over-represented.

Reverse transcription of all isolated RNA meant that expressed TCRB transcripts were sequenced. Sequenced by immunoSEQ multiplex PCR; TCRdb stores in-frame clones only, minus some. The sample has around 160,000 clones, 63% seen once. This clone has more than one count but fewer than ten. Antigen specificity is unknown. The CDR3 length is 13 residues. The germline gives CDR1 GTSNPN, CDR2 SVGIG (reference sequence). V dropped 3 bases and J dropped 5; count of bases not matched to a gene: 7. The chain has TRBV30 and TRBJ2-7; 7 nucleotides align to TRBD2. This sequence originates from a man between 25 and 39 years old with type 1 diabetes. Input material: naive CD4+ T cells from blood. The CDR3 DNA is TGTGCCTGGAGGGGCGGGGGACTCCACGAGCAGTACTTC. Amino acids: CAWRGGGLHEQYF.